This passage covers 4 T cell receptor beta chains from one sample sequenced in a study of blood T cells in healthy people across ages. It was with a sample-barcoded 5' primer and a J-beta primer mix that a second PCR of roughly 7 to 12 cycles was run. Using its own MiXCR run on the 5' RACE reads, TCRdb lists one record per CDR3 protein. The sample shows roughly 700,000 distinct CDR3 sequences, 49% of them seen only once. The specimen was blood. These receptors came from a woman aged 55 to 70 in good health.

The chain carries TRBV5-1 and TRBJ2-3, with a tentative D call TRBD2 (6 bases). V lost 3 bases and J lost 2, with 13 bases in between. Germline V CDR1 and CDR2: SGHRS, YFSETQ. The CDR3 is 15 residues long. CDR3 DNA sequence: TGCGCCAGCAGCTACCGGGAGAAATCCACAGATACGCAGTATTTT. It translates to CASSYREKSTDTQYF. The complete variable domain, with remaining parts taken from reference TRBV5-1 and TRBJ2-3, reads KAGVTQTPRYLIKTRGQQVTLSCSPISGHRSVSWYQQTPGQGLQFLFEYFSETQRNKGNFPGRFSGRQFSNSRSEMNVSTLELGDSALYLCASSYREKSTDTQYFGPGTRLTVL.

This chain connects TRBV5-6 to TRBJ2-7, with D unresolved. Trimming removed 4 bases at V and 4 bases at J, with 12 bases between. Germline loops: CDR1 SGHDT, CDR2 YYEEEE. The CDR3 contains 13 residues. The CDR3 DNA reads TGTGCCAGCAGCAGGCTGAACACGTACGAGCAGTACTTC. Protein sequence: CASSRLNTYEQYF.

As regards this clonotype: A read error may produce the germline difference seen at one junction end. The CDR3 loop is CANSFSSYNEQFF. In DNA, the CDR3 is TGTGCCAACAGTTTTTCCAGCTACAATGAGCAGTTCTTC. The V gene is TRBV27, the J gene TRBJ2-1; no definite D call. The CDR3 totals 13 residues. Germline lookup yields CDR1 MNHEY and CDR2 SMNVEV (reference sequence).

The chain is built from TRBV10-3 and TRBJ1-1; no definite D call. There are 12 residues in the CDR3. Trimming took 0 bases from V and 4 from J, leaving 3 bases between them. Germline V gene lookup returns CDR1 ENHRY and CDR2 SYGVKD. The CDR3 DNA reads as TGTGCCATCAGTGAGTCGGCCACTGAAGCTTTCTTT. This translates into CAISESATEAFF.